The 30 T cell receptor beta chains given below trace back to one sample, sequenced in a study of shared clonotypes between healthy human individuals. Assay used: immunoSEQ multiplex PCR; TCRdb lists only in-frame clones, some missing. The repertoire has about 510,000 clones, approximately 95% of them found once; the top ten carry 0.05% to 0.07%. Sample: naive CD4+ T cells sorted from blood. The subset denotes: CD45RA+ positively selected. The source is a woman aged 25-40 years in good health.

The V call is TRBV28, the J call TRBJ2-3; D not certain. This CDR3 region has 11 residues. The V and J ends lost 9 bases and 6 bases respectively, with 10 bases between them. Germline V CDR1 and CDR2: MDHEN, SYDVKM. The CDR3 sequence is CARYSGDTQYF. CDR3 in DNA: TGTGCCAGATACAGTGGTGATACGCAGTATTTT.

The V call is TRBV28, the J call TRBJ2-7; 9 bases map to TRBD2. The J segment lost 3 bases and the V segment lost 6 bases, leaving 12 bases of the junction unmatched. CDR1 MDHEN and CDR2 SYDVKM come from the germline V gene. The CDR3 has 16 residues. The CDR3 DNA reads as TGTGCCAGCAGCAAAGTAGCGGGAGAAACTAGCTACGAGCAGTACTTC. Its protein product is CASSKVAGETSYEQYF.

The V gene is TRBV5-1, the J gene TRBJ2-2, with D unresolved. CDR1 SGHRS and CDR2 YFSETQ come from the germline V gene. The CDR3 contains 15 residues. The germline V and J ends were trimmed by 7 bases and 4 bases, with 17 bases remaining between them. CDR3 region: CASRPAVGRTGELFF. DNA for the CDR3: TGCGCCAGCCGCCCAGCCGTAGGGCGCACCGGGGAGCTGTTTTTT. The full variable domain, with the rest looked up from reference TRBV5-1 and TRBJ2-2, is KAGVTQTPRYLIKTRGQQVTLSCSPISGHRSVSWYQQTPGQGLQFLFEYFSETQRNKGNFPGRFSGRQFSNSRSEMNVSTLELGDSALYLCASRPAVGRTGELFFGEGSRLTVL.

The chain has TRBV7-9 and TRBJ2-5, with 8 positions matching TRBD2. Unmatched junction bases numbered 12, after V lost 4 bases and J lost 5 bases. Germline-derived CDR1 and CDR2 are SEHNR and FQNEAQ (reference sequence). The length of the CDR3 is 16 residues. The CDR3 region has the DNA TGTGCCAGCAGCTCGGCCGGGACTAGAAACGTTGAGACCCAGTACTTC. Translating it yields CASSSAGTRNVETQYF.

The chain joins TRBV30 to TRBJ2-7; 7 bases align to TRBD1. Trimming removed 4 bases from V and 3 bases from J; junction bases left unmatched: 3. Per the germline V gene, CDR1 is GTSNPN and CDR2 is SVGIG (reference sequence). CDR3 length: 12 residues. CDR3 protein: CAWKAGGYEQYF. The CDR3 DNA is TGTGCCTGGAAGGCAGGGGGCTACGAGCAGTACTTC.

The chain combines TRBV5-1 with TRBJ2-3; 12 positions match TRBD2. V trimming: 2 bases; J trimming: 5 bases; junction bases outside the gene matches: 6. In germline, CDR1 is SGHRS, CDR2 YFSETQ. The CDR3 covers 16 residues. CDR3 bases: TGCGCCAGCAGCTTCACTAGCGGGAGGTCCAGAGATACGCAGTATTTT. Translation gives CASSFTSGRSRDTQYF.

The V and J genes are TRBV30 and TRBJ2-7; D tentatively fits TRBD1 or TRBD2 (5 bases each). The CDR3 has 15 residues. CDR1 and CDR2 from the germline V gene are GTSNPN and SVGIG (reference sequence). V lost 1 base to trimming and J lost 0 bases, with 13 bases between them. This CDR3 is CAWSGGKTVSYEQYF. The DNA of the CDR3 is TGTGCCTGGAGTGGGGGGAAGACAGTCTCCTACGAGCAGTACTTC.

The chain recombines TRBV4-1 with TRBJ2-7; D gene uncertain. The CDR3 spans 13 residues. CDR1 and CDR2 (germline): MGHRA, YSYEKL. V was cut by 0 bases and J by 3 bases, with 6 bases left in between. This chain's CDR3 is CASSQDGVYEQYF. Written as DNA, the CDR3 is TGCGCCAGCAGCCAAGATGGCGTCTACGAGCAGTACTTC.

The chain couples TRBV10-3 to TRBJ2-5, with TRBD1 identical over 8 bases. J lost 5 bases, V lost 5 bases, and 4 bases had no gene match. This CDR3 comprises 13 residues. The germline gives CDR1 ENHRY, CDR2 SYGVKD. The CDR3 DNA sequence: TGTGCCATCAGTCAGGGGGCTAGCGAGACCCAGTACTTC. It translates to CAISQGASETQYF.

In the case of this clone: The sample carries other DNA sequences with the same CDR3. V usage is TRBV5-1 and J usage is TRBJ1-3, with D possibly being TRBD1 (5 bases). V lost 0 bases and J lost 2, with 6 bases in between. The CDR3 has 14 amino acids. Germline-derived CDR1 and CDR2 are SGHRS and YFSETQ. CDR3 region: CASSLEGPGNTIYF. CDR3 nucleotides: TGCGCCAGCAGCTTGGAGGGGCCTGGAAACACCATATATTTT.

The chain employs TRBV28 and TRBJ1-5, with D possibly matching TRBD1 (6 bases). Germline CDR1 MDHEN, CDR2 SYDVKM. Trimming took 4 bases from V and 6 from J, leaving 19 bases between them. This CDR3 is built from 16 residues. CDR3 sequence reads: CASSSRSAQGRQPQHF. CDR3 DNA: TGTGCCAGCAGTTCCCGATCTGCACAGGGACGTCAGCCCCAGCATTTT.

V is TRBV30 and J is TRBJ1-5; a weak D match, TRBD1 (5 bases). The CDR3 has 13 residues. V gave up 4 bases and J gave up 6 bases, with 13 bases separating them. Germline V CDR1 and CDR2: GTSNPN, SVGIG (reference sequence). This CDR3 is CAWTRGSVQPQHF. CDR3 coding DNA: TGTGCCTGGACGCGGGGGTCCGTTCAGCCCCAGCATTTT.

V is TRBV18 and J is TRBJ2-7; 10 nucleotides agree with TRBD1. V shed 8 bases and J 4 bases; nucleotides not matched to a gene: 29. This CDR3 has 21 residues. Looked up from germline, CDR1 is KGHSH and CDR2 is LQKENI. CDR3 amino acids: CASTPLMVYGTGEKGNYEQYF. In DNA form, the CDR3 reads TGTGCCAGCACCCCCCTAATGGTATACGGGACAGGGGAAAAGGGAAATTACGAGCAGTACTTC.

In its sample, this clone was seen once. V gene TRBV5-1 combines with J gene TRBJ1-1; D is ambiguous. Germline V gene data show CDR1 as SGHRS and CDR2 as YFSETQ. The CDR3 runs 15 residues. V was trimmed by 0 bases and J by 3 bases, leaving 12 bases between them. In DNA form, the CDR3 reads TGCGCCAGCAGCTTGGGGGTGTCAGACTACACTGAAGCTTTCTTT. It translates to CASSLGVSDYTEAFF.

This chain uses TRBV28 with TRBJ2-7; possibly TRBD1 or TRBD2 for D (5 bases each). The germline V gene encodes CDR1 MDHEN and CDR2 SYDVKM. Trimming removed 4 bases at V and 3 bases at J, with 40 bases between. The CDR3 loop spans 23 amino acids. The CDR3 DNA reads TGTGCCAGCAGTTCAATACCCCGATATTTTGGGGGTAGCGAAGTTGGCCCTTACTACGAGCAGTACTTC. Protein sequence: CASSSIPRYFGGSEVGPYYEQYF.

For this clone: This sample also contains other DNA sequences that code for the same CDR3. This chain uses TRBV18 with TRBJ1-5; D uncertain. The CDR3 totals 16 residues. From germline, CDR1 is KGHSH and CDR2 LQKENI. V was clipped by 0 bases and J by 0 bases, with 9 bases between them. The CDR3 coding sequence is TGTGCCAGCTCACCACCGGGCGCTTATAGCAATCAGCCCCAGCATTTT. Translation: CASSPPGAYSNQPQHF.

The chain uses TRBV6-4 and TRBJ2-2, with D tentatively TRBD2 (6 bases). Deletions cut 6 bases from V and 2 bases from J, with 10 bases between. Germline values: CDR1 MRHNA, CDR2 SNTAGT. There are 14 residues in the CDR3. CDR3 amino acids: CASRPGLNTGELFF. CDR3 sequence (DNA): TGTGCCAGCAGGCCGGGACTTAACACCGGGGAGCTGTTTTTT.

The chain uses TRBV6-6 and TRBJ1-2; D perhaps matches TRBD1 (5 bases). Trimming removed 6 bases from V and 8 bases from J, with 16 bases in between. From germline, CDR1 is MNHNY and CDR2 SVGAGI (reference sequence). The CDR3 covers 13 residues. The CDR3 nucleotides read TGTGCCAGCAGACCACGGGGACGAGGGGGCTACACCTTC. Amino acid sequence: CASRPRGRGGYTF.

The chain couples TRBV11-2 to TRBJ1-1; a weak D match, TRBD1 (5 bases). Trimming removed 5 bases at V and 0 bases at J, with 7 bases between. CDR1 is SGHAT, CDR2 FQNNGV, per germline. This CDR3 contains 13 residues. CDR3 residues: CASSQTVNTEAFF. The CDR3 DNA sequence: TGTGCCAGCAGCCAGACAGTGAACACTGAAGCTTTCTTT.

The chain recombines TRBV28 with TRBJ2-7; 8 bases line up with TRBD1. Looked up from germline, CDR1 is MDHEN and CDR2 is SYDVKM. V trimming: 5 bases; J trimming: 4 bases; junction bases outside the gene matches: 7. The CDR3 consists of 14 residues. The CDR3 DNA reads TGTGCCAGCAGTAGCTCAGGGGGCATTTACGAGCAGTACTTC. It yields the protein CASSSSGGIYEQYF.

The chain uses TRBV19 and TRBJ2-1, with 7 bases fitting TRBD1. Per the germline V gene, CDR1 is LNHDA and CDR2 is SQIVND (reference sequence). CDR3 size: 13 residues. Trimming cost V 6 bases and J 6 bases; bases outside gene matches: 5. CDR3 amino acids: CASRRQGSNEQFF. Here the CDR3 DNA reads TGTGCCAGTAGGCGACAGGGCAGCAATGAGCAGTTCTTC.

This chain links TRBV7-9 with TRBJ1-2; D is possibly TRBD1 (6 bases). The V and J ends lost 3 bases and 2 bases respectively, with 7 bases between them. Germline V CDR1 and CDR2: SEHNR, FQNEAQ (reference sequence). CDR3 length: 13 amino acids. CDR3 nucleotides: TGTGCCAGCAGCTTGGGGACAAACTATGGCTACACCTTC. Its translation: CASSLGTNYGYTF. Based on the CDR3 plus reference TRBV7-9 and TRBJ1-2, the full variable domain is DTGVSQNPRHKITKRGQNVTFRCDPISEHNRLYWYRQTLGQGPEFLTYFQNEAQLEKSRLLSDRFSAERPKGSFSTLEIQRTEQGDSAMYLCASSLGTNYGYTFGSGTRLTVV.

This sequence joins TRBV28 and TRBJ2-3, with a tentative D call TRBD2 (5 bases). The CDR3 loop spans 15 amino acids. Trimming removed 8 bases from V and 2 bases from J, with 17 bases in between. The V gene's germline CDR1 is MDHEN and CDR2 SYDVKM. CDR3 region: CASGPLWTDTDTQYF. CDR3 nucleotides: TGTGCCAGCGGACCCCTGTGGACTGACACAGATACGCAGTATTTT.

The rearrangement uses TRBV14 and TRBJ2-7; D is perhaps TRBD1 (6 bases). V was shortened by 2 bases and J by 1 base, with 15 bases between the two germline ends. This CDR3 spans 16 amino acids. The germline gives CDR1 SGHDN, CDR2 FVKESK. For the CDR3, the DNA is TGTGCCAGCAGCCAATTTGACAGGCGTCGATCCTACGAGCAGTACTTC. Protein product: CASSQFDRRRSYEQYF.

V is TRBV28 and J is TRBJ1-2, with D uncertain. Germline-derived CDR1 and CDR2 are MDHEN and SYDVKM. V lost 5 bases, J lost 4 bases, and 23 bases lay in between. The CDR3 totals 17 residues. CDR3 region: CASSPYTRRTRIYGYTF. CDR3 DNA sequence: TGTGCCAGCAGTCCCTACACGCGAAGGACGAGGATCTATGGCTACACCTTC.

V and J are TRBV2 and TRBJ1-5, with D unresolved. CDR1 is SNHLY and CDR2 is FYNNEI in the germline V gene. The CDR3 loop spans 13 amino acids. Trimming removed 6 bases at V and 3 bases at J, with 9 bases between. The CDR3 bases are TGTGCCAGCAGGATTTTTCCCAATCAGCCCCAGCATTTT. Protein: CASRIFPNQPQHF.

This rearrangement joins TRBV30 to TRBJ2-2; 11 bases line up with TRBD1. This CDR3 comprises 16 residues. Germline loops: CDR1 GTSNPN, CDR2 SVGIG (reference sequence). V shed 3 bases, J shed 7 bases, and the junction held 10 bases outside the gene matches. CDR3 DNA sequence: TGTGCCTGGAGGAGGGGCGGACAGGGGGCGGTCGGGGAGCTGTTTTTT. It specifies CAWRRGGQGAVGELFF.

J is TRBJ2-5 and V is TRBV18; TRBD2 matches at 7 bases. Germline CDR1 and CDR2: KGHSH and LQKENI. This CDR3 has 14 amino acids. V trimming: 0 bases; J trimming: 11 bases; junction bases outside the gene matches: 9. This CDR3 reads CASSPPSGVGEQYF. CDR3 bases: TGTGCCAGCTCACCACCAAGCGGGGTCGGGGAGCAGTACTTC. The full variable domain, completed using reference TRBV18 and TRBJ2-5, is NAGVMQNPRHLVRRRGQEARLRCSPMKGHSHVYWYRQLPEEGLKFMVYLQKENIIDESGMPKERFSAEFPKEGPSILRIQQVVRGDSAAYFCASSPPSGVGEQYFGPGTRLLVL.

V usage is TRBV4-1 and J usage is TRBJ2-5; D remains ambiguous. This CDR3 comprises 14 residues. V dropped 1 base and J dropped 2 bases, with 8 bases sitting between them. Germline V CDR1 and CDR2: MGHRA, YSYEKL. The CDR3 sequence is CASSQGGMQETQYF. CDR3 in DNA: TGCGCCAGCAGCCAAGGGGGAATGCAAGAGACCCAGTACTTC.

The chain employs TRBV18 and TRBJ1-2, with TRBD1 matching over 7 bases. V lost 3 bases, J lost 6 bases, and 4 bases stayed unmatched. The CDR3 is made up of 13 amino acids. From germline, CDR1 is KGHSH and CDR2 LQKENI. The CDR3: CASSPGQLNGYTF. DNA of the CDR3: TGTGCCAGCTCACCGGGACAGCTAAATGGCTACACCTTC.